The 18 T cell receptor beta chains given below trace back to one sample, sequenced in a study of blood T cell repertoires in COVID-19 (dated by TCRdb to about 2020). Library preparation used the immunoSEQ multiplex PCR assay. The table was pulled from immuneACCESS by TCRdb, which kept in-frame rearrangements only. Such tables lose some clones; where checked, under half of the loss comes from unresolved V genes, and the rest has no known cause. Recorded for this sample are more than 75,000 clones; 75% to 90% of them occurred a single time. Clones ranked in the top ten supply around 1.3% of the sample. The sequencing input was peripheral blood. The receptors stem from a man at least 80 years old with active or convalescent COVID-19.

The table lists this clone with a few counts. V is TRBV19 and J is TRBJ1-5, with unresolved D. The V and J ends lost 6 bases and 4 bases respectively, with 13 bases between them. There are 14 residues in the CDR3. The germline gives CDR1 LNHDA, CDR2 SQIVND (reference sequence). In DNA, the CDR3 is TGTGCCAGTAGGAGAGTGGCGGGGAATCAGCCCCAGCATTTT. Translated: CASRRVAGNQPQHF.

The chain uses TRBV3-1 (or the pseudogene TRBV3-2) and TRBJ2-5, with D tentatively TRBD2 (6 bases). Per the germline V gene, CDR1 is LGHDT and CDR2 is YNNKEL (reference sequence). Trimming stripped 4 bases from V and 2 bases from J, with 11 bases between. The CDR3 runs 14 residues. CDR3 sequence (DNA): TGTGCCAGCAGCCCGGGACTGGTACAAGAGACCCAGTACTTC. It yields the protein CASSPGLVQETQYF.

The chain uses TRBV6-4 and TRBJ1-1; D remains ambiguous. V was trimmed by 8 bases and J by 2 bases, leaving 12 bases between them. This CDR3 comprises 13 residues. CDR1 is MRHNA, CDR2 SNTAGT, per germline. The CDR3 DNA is TGTGCCAGCCGCCTAGAGGAAAACACTGAAGCTTTCTTT. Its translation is CASRLEENTEAFF.

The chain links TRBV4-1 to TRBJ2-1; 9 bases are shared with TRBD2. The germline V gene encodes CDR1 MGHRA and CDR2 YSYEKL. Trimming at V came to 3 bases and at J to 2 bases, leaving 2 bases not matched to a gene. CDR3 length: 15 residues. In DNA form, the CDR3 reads TGCGCCAGCAGCCAGCGGGAGGGGACCTACAATGAGCAGTTCTTC. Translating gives CASSQREGTYNEQFF.

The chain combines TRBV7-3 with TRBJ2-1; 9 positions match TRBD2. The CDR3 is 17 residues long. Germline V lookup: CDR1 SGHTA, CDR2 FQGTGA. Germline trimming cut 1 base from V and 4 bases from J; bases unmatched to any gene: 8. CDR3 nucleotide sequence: TGTGCCAGCAGCTTAAGAGGTCTAGCGGGATTTTACAATGAGCAGTTCTTC. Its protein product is CASSLRGLAGFYNEQFF.

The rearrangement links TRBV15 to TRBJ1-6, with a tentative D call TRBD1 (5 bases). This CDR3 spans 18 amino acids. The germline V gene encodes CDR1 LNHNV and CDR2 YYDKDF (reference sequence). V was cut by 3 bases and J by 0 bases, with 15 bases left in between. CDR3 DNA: TGTGCCACCAGCAGTCACAGGCAAAGGAGCTCCTATAATTCACCCCTCCACTTT. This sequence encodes CATSSHRQRSSYNSPLHF. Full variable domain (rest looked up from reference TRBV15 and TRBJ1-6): DAMVIQNPRYQVTQFGKPVTLSCSQTLNHNVMYWYQQKSSQAPKLLFHYYDKDFNNEADTPDNFQSRRPNTSFCFLDIRSPGLGDTAMYLCATSSHRQRSSYNSPLHFGNGTRLTVT.

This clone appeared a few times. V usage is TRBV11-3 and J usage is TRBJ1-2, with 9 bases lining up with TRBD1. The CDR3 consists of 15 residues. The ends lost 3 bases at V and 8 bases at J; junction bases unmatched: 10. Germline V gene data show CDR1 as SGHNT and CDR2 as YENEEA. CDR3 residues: CASSFGTGTSRGYTF. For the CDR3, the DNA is TGTGCCAGCAGCTTCGGGACAGGGACTTCTCGAGGCTACACCTTC.

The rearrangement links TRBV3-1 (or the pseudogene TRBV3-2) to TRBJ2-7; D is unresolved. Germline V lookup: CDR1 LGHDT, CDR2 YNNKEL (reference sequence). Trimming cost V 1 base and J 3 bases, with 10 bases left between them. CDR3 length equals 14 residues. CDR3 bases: TGTGCCAGCAGCCAAGGAAATGCGGTCTACGAGCAGTACTTC. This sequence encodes CASSQGNAVYEQYF.

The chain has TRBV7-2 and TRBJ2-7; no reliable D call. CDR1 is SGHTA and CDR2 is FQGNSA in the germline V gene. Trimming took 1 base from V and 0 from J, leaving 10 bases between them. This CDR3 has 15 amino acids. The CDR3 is CASSLGVQDSYEQYF. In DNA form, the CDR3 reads TGTGCCAGCAGCTTAGGGGTTCAGGACTCCTACGAGCAGTACTTC.

DNA for the CDR3: TGTGCCAGTGCGCGGGGTAGCAATCAGCCCCAGCATTTT. This encodes CASARGSNQPQHF. The genes are TRBV19 and TRBJ1-5, with D unclear. Germline V gene sequence: CDR1 LNHDA, CDR2 SQIVND (reference sequence). Trimming left V 8 bases short and J 0 bases short, with 8 bases between. The CDR3 consists of 13 residues.

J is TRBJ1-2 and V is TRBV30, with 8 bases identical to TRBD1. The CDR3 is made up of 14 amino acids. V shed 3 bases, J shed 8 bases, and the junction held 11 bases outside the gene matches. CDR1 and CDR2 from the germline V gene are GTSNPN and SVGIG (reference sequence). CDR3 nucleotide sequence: TGTGCCTGGAGGCGGGCAGGGGGCGTTATGGGCTACACCTTC. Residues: CAWRRAGGVMGYTF.

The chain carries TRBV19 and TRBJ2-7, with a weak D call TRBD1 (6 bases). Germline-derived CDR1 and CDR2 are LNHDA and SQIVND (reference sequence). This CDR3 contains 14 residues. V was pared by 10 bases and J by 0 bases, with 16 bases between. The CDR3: CATLSRGFSYEQYF. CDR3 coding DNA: TGTGCCACTCTATCTAGGGGGTTCTCCTACGAGCAGTACTTC.

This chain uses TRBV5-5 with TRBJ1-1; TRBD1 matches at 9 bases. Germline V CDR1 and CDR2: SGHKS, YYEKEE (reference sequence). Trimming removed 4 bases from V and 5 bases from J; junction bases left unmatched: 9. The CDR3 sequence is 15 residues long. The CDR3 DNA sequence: TGTGCCAGCAGCCGACTTGACAGGGGGGGAACTGAAGCTTTCTTT. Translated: CASSRLDRGGTEAFF. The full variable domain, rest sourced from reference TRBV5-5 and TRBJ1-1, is DAGVTQSPTHLIKTRGQQVTLRCSPISGHKSVSWYQQVLGQGPQFIFQYYEKEERGRGNFPDRFSARQFPNYSSELNVNALLLGDSALYLCASSRLDRGGTEAFFGQGTRLTVV.

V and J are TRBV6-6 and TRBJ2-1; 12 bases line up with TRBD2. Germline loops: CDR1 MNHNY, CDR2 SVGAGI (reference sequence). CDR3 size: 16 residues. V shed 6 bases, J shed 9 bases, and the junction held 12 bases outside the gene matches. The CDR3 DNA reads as TGTGCCAGCAGCCAATTCGGACTAGCGGGAAGGGGTGAGCAGTTCTTC. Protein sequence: CASSQFGLAGRGEQFF.

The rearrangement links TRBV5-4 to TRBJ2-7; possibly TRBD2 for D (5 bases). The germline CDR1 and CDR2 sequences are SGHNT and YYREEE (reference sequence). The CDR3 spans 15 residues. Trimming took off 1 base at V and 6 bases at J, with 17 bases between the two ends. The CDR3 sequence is CASSLRMRAGVEQYF. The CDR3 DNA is TGTGCCAGCAGCTTGAGGATGCGGGCGGGTGTCGAGCAGTACTTC.

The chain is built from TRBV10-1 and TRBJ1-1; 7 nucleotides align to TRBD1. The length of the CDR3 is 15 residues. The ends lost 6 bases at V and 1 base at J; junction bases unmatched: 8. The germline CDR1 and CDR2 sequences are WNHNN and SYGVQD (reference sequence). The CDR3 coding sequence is TGCGCCAGCAGCCACCCAGGGACAGCGAACACTGAAGCTTTCTTT. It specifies CASSHPGTANTEAFF.

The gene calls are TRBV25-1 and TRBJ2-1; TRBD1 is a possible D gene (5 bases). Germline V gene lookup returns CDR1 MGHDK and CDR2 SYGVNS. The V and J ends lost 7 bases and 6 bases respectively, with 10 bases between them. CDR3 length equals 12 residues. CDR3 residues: CASMQGTNEQFF. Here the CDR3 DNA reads TGTGCCAGCATGCAGGGTACCAATGAGCAGTTCTTC.

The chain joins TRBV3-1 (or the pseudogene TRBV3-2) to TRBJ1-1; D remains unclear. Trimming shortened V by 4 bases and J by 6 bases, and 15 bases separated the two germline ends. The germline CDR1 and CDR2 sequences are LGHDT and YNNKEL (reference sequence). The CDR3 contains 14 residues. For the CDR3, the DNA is TGTGCCAGCAGCCTTCGGGAGGGTACCGCTGAAGCTTTCTTT. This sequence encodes CASSLREGTAEAFF.